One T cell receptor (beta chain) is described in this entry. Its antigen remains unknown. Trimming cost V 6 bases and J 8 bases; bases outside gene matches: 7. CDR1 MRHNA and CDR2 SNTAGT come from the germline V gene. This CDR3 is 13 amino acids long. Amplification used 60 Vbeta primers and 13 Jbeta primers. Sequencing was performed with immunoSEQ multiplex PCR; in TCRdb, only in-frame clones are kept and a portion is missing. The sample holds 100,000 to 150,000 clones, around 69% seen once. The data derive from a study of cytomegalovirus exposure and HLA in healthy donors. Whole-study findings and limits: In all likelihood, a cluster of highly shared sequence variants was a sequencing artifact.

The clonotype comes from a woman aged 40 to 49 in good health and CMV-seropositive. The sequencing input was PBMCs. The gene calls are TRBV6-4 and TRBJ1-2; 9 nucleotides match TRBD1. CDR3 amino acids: CASSRGTGSGYTF. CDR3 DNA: TGTGCCAGCAGCCGCGGGACAGGGTCCGGCTACACCTTC.